One sample yielded the 8 T cell receptor beta chains listed below, sequenced in a study of radiotherapy plus CTLA-4 blockade in lung cancer. The method was immunoSEQ multiplex PCR; TCRdb's version includes in-frame clones alone and lacks a portion of them. The sample yields about 59,000 clones, 60% to 80% seen once. Sequenced here: peripheral blood, sampled from a patient treated with radiotherapy plus ipilimumab. Receptor source: a human donor with non-small cell lung cancer who had a complete response to radiotherapy plus ipilimumab.

The chain carries TRBV28 and TRBJ2-5; 9 bases are shared with TRBD1. The J call may not be correct, given that the DNA end is closer to TRBJ2-7. The germline gives CDR1 MDHEN, CDR2 SYDVKM. This CDR3 comprises 14 residues. CDR3 sequence (DNA): TGTGCCAGCAGCCCGGACAGGGGACCCTACGAGCAGTACTTC. Translation: CASSPDRGPYEQYF.

The chain recombines TRBV5-4 with TRBJ2-7; 7 bases are a match to TRBD2. Looked up from germline, CDR1 is SGHNT and CDR2 is YYREEE (reference sequence). With V trimmed by 4 bases and J by 0 bases, 10 bases remained unmatched. This CDR3 spans 16 amino acids. CDR3 coding DNA: TGTGCCAGCAGCCAAGATCGGTCGGGAGGCTCCTACGAGCAGTACTTC. This sequence encodes CASSQDRSGGSYEQYF.

The CDR3: CASRTTRTSGRSYEQYF. CDR3 in DNA: TGTGCCAGCAGGACCACCAGGACTAGCGGGAGGTCCTACGAGCAGTACTTC. V is TRBV28 and J is TRBJ2-5; 14 bases are shared with TRBD2. The DNA end favors TRBJ2-7, so the J call may be wrong. The CDR3 loop spans 17 amino acids. Germline-derived CDR1 and CDR2 are MDHEN and SYDVKM.

The genes are TRBV5-1 and TRBJ1-3; the D gene is possibly TRBD1 (6 bases). This CDR3 region has 14 residues. Trimming cost V 5 bases and J 2 bases, with 11 bases left between them. Germline loops: CDR1 SGHRS, CDR2 YFSETQ. In DNA, the CDR3 is TGCGCCAGCAGAGACACAGGGACTGGAAACACCATATATTTT. This encodes CASRDTGTGNTIYF.

This clone showed up just a few times. The chain joins TRBV19 to TRBJ2-3, with D tentatively TRBD1 (5 bases). CDR3 length equals 14 residues. Germline V lookup: CDR1 LNHDA, CDR2 SQIVND (reference sequence). V dropped 3 bases and J dropped 5 bases, with 12 bases sitting between them. DNA for the CDR3: TGTGCCAGTAGTATTGGGGCCTTCTTAGATACGCAGTATTTT. As protein: CASSIGAFLDTQYF.

This clone was recorded a few times. The chain recombines TRBV2 with TRBJ2-5, with 8 nucleotides matching TRBD2. The ends lost 4 bases at V and 5 bases at J; junction bases unmatched: 12. The CDR3 spans 16 residues. CDR1 is SNHLY, CDR2 FYNNEI, per germline. The CDR3 reads CASSGSRGLAWETQYF. CDR3 nucleotide sequence: TGTGCCAGCAGTGGATCCCGAGGACTAGCCTGGGAGACCCAGTACTTC.

The gene calls are TRBV6-5 and TRBJ1-2, with D perhaps TRBD1 (5 bases). V gave up 0 bases and J gave up 5 bases, with 13 bases separating them. Germline assignment: CDR1 MNHEY and CDR2 SVGAGI. This CDR3 contains 15 residues. The CDR3 is CASSYSYRRVYGYTF. The CDR3 nucleotides read TGTGCCAGCAGTTACTCGTACAGGAGGGTATATGGCTACACCTTC.

The chain carries TRBV7-2 and TRBJ2-3; D gene unclear. Trimming took 1 base from V and 2 from J, leaving 10 bases between them. Germline lookup yields CDR1 SGHTA and CDR2 FQGNSA. The CDR3 length is 15 residues. CDR3 protein: CASSLDSTATDTQYF. The CDR3 region has the DNA TGTGCCAGCAGCTTAGACTCCACAGCCACAGATACGCAGTATTTT. Combining the CDR3 with reference TRBV7-2 and TRBJ2-3 gives the whole variable domain GAGVSQSPSNKVTEKGKDVELRCDPISGHTALYWYRQSLGQGLEFLIYFQGNSAPDKSGLPSDRFSAERTGGSVSTLTIQRTQQEDSAVYLCASSLDSTATDTQYFGPGTRLTVL.